Included here is one T cell receptor (beta chain) sequence, with context. The data derive from a study of lymphopenia after photon versus proton radiotherapy. The method was immunoSEQ multiplex PCR; TCRdb's version includes in-frame clones alone and lacks a portion of them. Of more than 60,000 clones listed, around 88% were seen once; the top ten hold approximately 2%. Germline CDR1 reads SQVTM; CDR2 reads ANQGSEA. Trimming cost V 6 bases and J 2 bases; bases outside gene matches: 5. This CDR3 region has 13 residues. The V gene is TRBV29-1, the J gene TRBJ2-3; 7 bases map to TRBD1. This material consisted of peripheral blood, taken from a patient treated with photon-based radiotherapy. The receptor comes from a man between 40 and 49 years old with gastric cancer. CDR3: CSVRQGNTDTQYF. The CDR3 DNA follows: TGCAGCGTAAGACAGGGAAACACAGATACGCAGTATTTT.